The 14 T cell receptor beta chains below come from one sample, sequenced in a study of T cell clonotyping in hematopoietic cell transplantation. Measured with immunoSEQ multiplex PCR; TCRdb has only the in-frame clones, and not every one. Of tens of thousands of clones detected, 85% to 90% appear once; the ten largest clones hold 5.9%. As to time point: recipient sample about 28 days before transplant, after cytoreduction. Sequencing was performed on peripheral blood mononuclear cells, taken before stem cell transplant. The receptors stem from a man in his 60s with biphenotypic leukemia. Some clones in this sample may be carry-over from other donors' samples.

This clone was observed once. This chain links TRBV30 with TRBJ2-3, with 8 nucleotides matching TRBD1. Per germline, CDR1 GTSNPN and CDR2 SVGIG (reference sequence). Trimming removed 1 base from V and 6 bases from J; junction bases left unmatched: 6. CDR3 size: 14 residues. The CDR3 reads CAWSAGQGLDTQYF. The CDR3 DNA sequence: TGTGCCTGGAGTGCAGGACAGGGATTGGATACGCAGTATTTT.

This clone has only a few counts. The chain has TRBV19 and TRBJ1-1; 8 nucleotides line up with TRBD1. Germline V lookup: CDR1 LNHDA, CDR2 SQIVND (reference sequence). The CDR3 runs to 13 residues. With 6 bases clipped from V and 3 bases from J, the junction kept 3 bases outside the gene matches. The CDR3 nucleotides are TGTGCCAGTAGGCTACAGGGGGACACTGAAGCTTTCTTT. Its protein is CASRLQGDTEAFF.

The genes are TRBV7-2 and TRBJ1-2, with D unclear. This CDR3 contains 13 residues. V was cut by 0 bases and J by 6 bases, with 8 bases left in between. CDR1 and CDR2 from the germline V gene are SGHTA and FQGNSA. The CDR3 protein is CASSLAKGNGYTF. The DNA for the CDR3 is TGTGCCAGCAGCTTAGCGAAGGGAAATGGCTACACCTTC.

The rearrangement links TRBV30 to TRBJ2-2; the D gene could be TRBD1 or TRBD2 (6 bases each). CDR3 length: 16 residues. Germline V gene sequence: CDR1 GTSNPN, CDR2 SVGIG (reference sequence). V gave up 3 bases and J gave up 1 base, with 15 bases separating them. The CDR3 loop reads CAWSPFEGGNTGELFF. For the CDR3, the DNA is TGTGCCTGGAGCCCCTTCGAGGGGGGGAACACCGGGGAGCTGTTTTTT.

The chain links TRBV5-1 to TRBJ2-2; no firm D call. The CDR3 spans 13 residues. Germline V lookup: CDR1 SGHRS, CDR2 YFSETQ. Trimming shortened V by 1 base and J by 9 bases, and 10 bases separated the two germline ends. This CDR3 reads CASSLKGVRELFF. The CDR3 nucleotides are TGCGCCAGCAGCTTGAAGGGCGTTAGGGAGCTGTTTTTT. The full variable domain, rest sourced from reference TRBV5-1 and TRBJ2-2, is KAGVTQTPRYLIKTRGQQVTLSCSPISGHRSVSWYQQTPGQGLQFLFEYFSETQRNKGNFPGRFSGRQFSNSRSEMNVSTLELGDSALYLCASSLKGVRELFFGEGSRLTVL.

This clone was seen only once. Sequence at one end of the junction differs from germline and may be a read error. CDR3 bases: TGTGCCAGCAGTGAGGACTCCTCCGAGCAGTACTTC. This sequence encodes CASSEDSSEQYF. This chain joins TRBV6-1 and TRBJ2-7, with D tentatively TRBD2 (5 bases). Germline V gene lookup returns CDR1 MNHNS and CDR2 SASEGT. The CDR3 runs 12 residues.

V gene TRBV5-6 combines with J gene TRBJ2-5; TRBD1 is a possible D gene (5 bases). Germline CDR1 reads SGHDT; CDR2 reads YYEEEE. Trimming removed 2 bases at V and 4 bases at J, with 12 bases between. CDR3 length: 14 amino acids. CDR3: CASSFANQGETQYF. The DNA of the CDR3 is TGTGCCAGCAGCTTCGCCAACCAGGGAGAGACCCAGTACTTC.

Here the CDR3 reads CASSRLAGDIGEQFF. The CDR3 DNA sequence: TGTGCCAGCAGTCGACTAGCGGGAGACATTGGTGAGCAGTTCTTC. V gene TRBV9 combines with J gene TRBJ2-1; TRBD2 matches 12 bases. The length of the CDR3 is 15 residues. V lost 5 bases to trimming and J lost 9 bases; unmatched junction nucleotides: 9. Germline V gene lookup returns CDR1 SGDLS and CDR2 YYNGEE.

The chain employs TRBV4-1 and TRBJ2-1; TRBD1 aligns across 7 bases. Germline V gene lookup returns CDR1 MGHRA and CDR2 YSYEKL. V dropped 2 bases and J dropped 9; count of bases not matched to a gene: 7. The CDR3 contains 14 residues. DNA of the CDR3: TGCGCCAGCAGCCAAAATCCTAGACAGGGTGAGCAGTTCTTC. Protein sequence: CASSQNPRQGEQFF.

The chain uses TRBV9 and TRBJ2-2; 9 nucleotides match TRBD2. V lost 0 bases to trimming and J lost 6 bases; unmatched junction nucleotides: 9. Germline V gene data show CDR1 as SGDLS and CDR2 as YYNGEE. The CDR3 is made up of 17 amino acids. CDR3 DNA sequence: TGTGCCAGCAGCGTAGACCTCGGCGGGAGGGCTCCCGGGGAGCTGTTTTTT. Translated: CASSVDLGGRAPGELFF.

J is TRBJ1-3 and V is TRBV30; possibly TRBD1 for D (5 bases). CDR1 and CDR2 from the germline V gene are GTSNPN and SVGIG (reference sequence). This CDR3 has 15 residues. V gave up 0 bases and J gave up 0 bases, with 9 bases separating them. As DNA, the CDR3 is TGTGCCTGGAGTGTACAGGCAGACTCTGGAAACACCATATATTTT. Protein sequence: CAWSVQADSGNTIYF.

This sequence joins TRBV19 and TRBJ1-4; D remains unclear. The CDR3 loop spans 13 amino acids. V gave up 8 bases and J gave up 8 bases, with 15 bases separating them. Germline V lookup: CDR1 LNHDA, CDR2 SQIVND (reference sequence). The CDR3 protein is CASGSNWKEKLFF. As DNA, the CDR3 is TGTGCCAGTGGGTCTAATTGGAAAGAAAAACTGTTTTTT.

The J gene is TRBJ2-1, the V gene TRBV28; D tentatively reads TRBD1 or TRBD2 (5 bases each). The CDR3 totals 14 residues. Germline V lookup: CDR1 MDHEN, CDR2 SYDVKM. The V gene lost 6 bases and the J gene lost 8 bases, with 17 bases spanning the gap. The CDR3 DNA reads TGTGCCAGCAGAACGGGGTCGTGGGGCCATGAGCAGTTCTTC. It specifies CASRTGSWGHEQFF.

The chain uses TRBV1 and TRBJ2-7; TRBD2 is taken as the D call from the table, unchecked against the DNA. TRBV1 corresponds to a pseudogene. This CDR3 spans 16 amino acids. CDR3 loop: CTSSHRCPGKVYEQYF. In DNA form, the CDR3 reads TGCACCAGCAGCCATAGATGCCCGGGTAAGGTCTACGAGCAGTACTTC.